These T cell receptor beta chains were read from a single sample in a study of CD8 T cells in Susac syndrome. A single record per CDR3 protein comes from TCRdb applying MiXCR to the immunoSEQ multiplex PCR reads. This table holds some 100,000 distinct CDR3 sequences, roughly 97% found once. Material: CD4+ T cells from PBMCs. All receptors come from a human donor in good health. Both conserved end residues are part of each CDR3. Each record gives: D gene, J gene, V gene, clone size, CDR3 protein, CDR3 DNA. D genes are given only for firm matches. Only part of the rows carry a size: once, few, many, or a class if the clone is expanded.

. TRBJ1-5 TRBV30 . CAWSVTRGSQPQHF TGTGCCTGGAGTGTTACGAGGGGAAGTCAGCCCCAGCATTTT
TRBD2 TRBJ2-4 TRBV2 . CASSLTSGRALGIRYF TGTGCCAGCAGCCTGACTAGCGGGAGGGCTTTGGGTATACGGTACTTC
TRBD2 TRBJ2-4 TRBV6-2/TRBV6-3 . CASSPSGRKNIQYF TGTGCCAGCAGTCCTAGCGGGAGGAAAAACATTCAGTACTTC
. TRBJ1-4 TRBV7-2 . CASSEQARVLNEKLFF TGTGCCAGCAGCGAGCAAGCCAGGGTTCTTAATGAAAAACTGTTTTTT
. TRBJ2-7 TRBV11-2 . CASSLSGTAGTVGQYF TGTGCCAGCAGCTTATCCGGGACAGCGGGAACCGTGGGGCAGTACTTC
. TRBJ2-4 TRBV7-2 . CASSPNPPGDINIQYF TGTGCCAGCAGCCCCAACCCCCCAGGAGATATAAACATTCAGTACTTC
TRBD1 TRBJ2-1 TRBV14 . CASSRNPGQGPNEQFF TGTGCCAGCAGCCGAAATCCGGGACAGGGTCCCAATGAGCAGTTCTTC
. TRBJ2-7 TRBV4-1 . CASSQEPDGFSSYEQYF TGCGCCAGCAGCCAAGAACCCGACGGCTTTAGCTCCTACGAGCAGTACTTC
TRBD1 TRBJ2-5 TRBV7-2 . CASSLPTGGIETQYF TGTGCCAGCAGCTTACCGACAGGGGGCATTGAGACCCAGTACTTC
. TRBJ2-1 TRBV3-1 . CASSQGRANEQFF TGTGCCAGCAGCCAAGGACGAGCTAATGAGCAGTTCTTC
. TRBJ2-3 TRBV5-1 . CASNDDRPSTDTQYF TGCGCCAGCAACGACGACAGGCCCAGCACAGATACGCAGTATTTT
TRBD2 TRBJ2-7 TRBV2 . CASSEYRTSVGEQYF TGTGCCAGCAGTGAATACCGGACTAGCGTTGGGGAGCAGTACTTC
. TRBJ2-3 TRBV14 . CASSQDWAGTQYF TGTGCCAGCAGCCAAGACTGGGCGGGCACGCAGTATTTT
TRBD1 TRBJ2-7 TRBV28 . CASSLPITLGQTSYEQYF TGTGCCAGCAGTTTACCCATTACCCTGGGACAGACATCCTACGAGCAGTACTTC
TRBD1 TRBJ2-5 TRBV2 . CASRGQNSQETQYF TGTGCCAGCAGGGGACAGAACTCCCAAGAGACCCAGTACTTC
. TRBJ2-2 TRBV28 . CATGFDGGRNTGELFF TGTGCCACCGGGTTCGACGGGGGGCGTAACACCGGGGAGCTGTTTTTT
. TRBJ2-7 TRBV5-1 . CASSRDSLSSYEQYF TGCGCCAGCAGCCGGGACTCCCTGAGCTCCTACGAGCAGTACTTC
. TRBJ1-6 TRBV20-1 . CSASGQSNSPLHF TGCAGTGCTAGTGGACAGAGTAATTCACCCCTCCACTTT
TRBD2 TRBJ2-5 TRBV5-4 once CASSRTGRGLAGEETQYF TGTGCCAGCAGCCGAACGGGGCGAGGACTAGCGGGAGAAGAGACCCAGTACTTC
TRBD1 TRBJ2-6 TRBV15 . CATSRAPAGGSNVLTF TGTGCCACCAGCAGAGCCCCGGCAGGGGGCTCCAACGTCCTGACTTTC
. TRBJ2-5 TRBV9 . CASSVGDTQTQYF TGTGCCAGCAGCGTAGGGGACACGCAGACCCAGTACTTC
TRBD1 TRBJ1-1 TRBV19 . CASRDPRGVNTEAFF TGTGCCAGTCGAGACCCCAGGGGGGTGAACACTGAAGCTTTCTTT